Listed here are 9 T cell receptor beta chains from one sample, sequenced in a study of early T cells in non-severe SARS-CoV-2 infection. TCRdb reanalysed the 5' RACE reads using MiXCR and keeps one entry per CDR3 protein. The table has roughly 92,000 distinct CDR3 sequences, roughly 12% seen once. This specimen was whole blood, taken at baseline. The receptors come from an adult who was a healthcare worker with PCR-confirmed SARS-CoV-2 infection or an uninfected control (not recorded which).

Many counts were recorded for this clonotype. V usage is TRBV29-1 and J usage is TRBJ2-1, with a weak D call TRBD2 (5 bases). Germline CDR1 reads SQVTM; CDR2 reads ANQGSEA. The CDR3 spans 14 residues. The V and J ends lost 3 bases and 2 bases respectively, with 11 bases between them. The CDR3 nucleotides read TGCAGCGTTGAGCGGGTTTCCGCCTACAATGAGCAGTTCTTC. Residues: CSVERVSAYNEQFF.

The chain carries TRBV11-2 and TRBJ2-7, with 9 bases matching TRBD2. Germline loops: CDR1 SGHAT, CDR2 FQNNGV. Losses at the gene ends were 5 bases for V and 8 bases for J; bases not matched to a gene: 10. This CDR3 is built from 14 residues. The CDR3 bases are TGTGCCAGCAGCAACAGCGGTAGCGGGAGTCAGCAGTACTTC. Encoded protein: CASSNSGSGSQQYF.

J is TRBJ2-1 and V is TRBV19, with TRBD1 matching over 9 bases. CDR3 size: 15 residues. Germline V lookup: CDR1 LNHDA, CDR2 SQIVND (reference sequence). V shed 7 bases and J 4 bases; nucleotides not matched to a gene: 8. The DNA of the CDR3 is TGTGCCAGTACCGTGGACAGGGGCCTATACAATGAGCAGTTCTTC. Its protein product is CASTVDRGLYNEQFF.

This CDR3 reads CASSFSPGLVLTF. The CDR3 DNA sequence: TGTGCCAGCAGTTTTTCGCCCGGACTAGTCCTGACTTTC. The chain employs TRBV28 and TRBJ2-6; D is perhaps TRBD2 (6 bases). CDR3 size: 13 residues. The ends were cut back, 3 bases at V and 13 bases at J, with 13 bases in the middle. Germline V lookup: CDR1 MDHEN, CDR2 SYDVKM.

This clonotype has only a few counts. The chain uses TRBV9 and TRBJ2-1; D uncertain. V was cut by 0 bases and J by 6 bases, with 13 bases left in between. Germline values: CDR1 SGDLS, CDR2 YYNGEE. There are 15 residues in the CDR3. CDR3 in amino acids: CASSVVDQGGNEQFF. The CDR3 DNA sequence: TGTGCCAGCAGCGTAGTTGATCAAGGTGGCAATGAGCAGTTCTTC.

This clonotype was seen ten or more times. The V gene is TRBV18, the J gene TRBJ1-3; TRBD1 is a possible D gene (6 bases). V was clipped by 3 bases and J by 2 bases, with 14 bases between them. The CDR3 sequence is 16 residues long. Germline-derived CDR1 and CDR2 are KGHSH and LQKENI. For the CDR3, the DNA is TGTGCCAGCTCACCCCCGCGGACAGCAGCTGGAAACACCATATATTTT. Residues: CASSPPRTAAGNTIYF.

The chain combines TRBV2 with TRBJ2-3; D is undetermined. Germline-derived CDR1 and CDR2 are SNHLY and FYNNEI. V was clipped by 1 base and J by 4 bases, with 18 bases between them. The CDR3 extends over 17 amino acids. Written as DNA, the CDR3 is TGTGCCAGCAGTGAAGGGGAAGGGATTTGGAATTCAGATACGCAGTATTTT. It specifies CASSEGEGIWNSDTQYF.

The CDR3 DNA reads as TGTGCCAGCAGCCAAGATGTAAGCGGGGCCCGCTACGAGCAGTACGTC. Its protein product is CASSQDVSGARYEQYV. The rearrangement links TRBV4-2 to TRBJ2-7, with TRBD2 matching 7 bases. Germline V lookup: CDR1 LGHNA, CDR2 YNFKEQ. This CDR3 has 16 residues. Unmatched junction bases numbered 8, after V lost 0 bases and J lost 3 bases.

This clonotype came up a few times. The V call is TRBV7-8, the J call TRBJ1-3; D unresolved. The germline V gene encodes CDR1 SGHVS and CDR2 FQNEAQ. The CDR3 is made up of 15 amino acids. V lost 0 bases and J 0 bases, leaving 6 bases between the germline ends. This chain's CDR3 is CASSLAGGSGNTIYF. The CDR3 DNA follows: TGTGCCAGCAGCTTAGCAGGCGGCTCTGGAAACACCATATATTTT. Filled out from reference TRBV7-8 and TRBJ1-3, the complete variable domain reads GAGVSQSPRYKVAKRGQDVALRCDPISGHVSLFWYQQALGQGPEFLTYFQNEAQLDKSGLPSDRFFAERPEGSVSTLKIQRTQQEDSAVYLCASSLAGGSGNTIYFGEGSWLTVV.